Below are 5 T cell receptor beta chains sequenced from a single sample in a study of identical twins. TCRdb independently ran MiXCR on the 5' RACE reads; one entry per CDR3 protein. Among around 250,000 distinct CDR3 sequences listed, about 8.9% were seen once. These data are also associated with another study on yellow fever vaccine responses in identical twins.

The sequencing sample was made of CD8+ T cells sorted from blood. The receptor set was obtained from a woman under 30 in good health.

Comments on this clonotype: A much more abundant neighbour one base away suggests this may be a read error. V is TRBV12-3 or TRBV12-4 and J is TRBJ2-4; 8 nucleotides agree with TRBD2. This CDR3 is built from 14 residues. CDR3 protein: CAGSPGLGGNIQYF. The CDR3 coding sequence is TGTGCCGGCAGCCCGGGACTAGGGGGAAACATTCAGTACTTC.

The chain has TRBV6-5 and TRBJ2-1, with 13 bases aligning to TRBD2. V gave up 2 bases and J gave up 9 bases; unmatched junction bases: 13. Germline CDR1 is MNHEY and CDR2 is SVGAGI. The CDR3 spans 18 residues. CDR3 sequence reads: CASSYPRTSGSGGAEQFF. As DNA, the CDR3 is TGTGCCAGCAGTTACCCTCGGACTAGCGGGAGTGGAGGGGCTGAGCAGTTCTTC.

The sample holds a few counts of this clonotype. The chain has TRBV7-2 and TRBJ2-5, with 7 positions matching TRBD2. This CDR3 comprises 15 residues. The V segment lost 5 bases and the J segment 5 bases; nucleotides outside the gene matches: 11. In germline, CDR1 is SGHTA, CDR2 FQGNSA. CDR3 region: CASSTAGWGGETQYF. The CDR3 DNA follows: TGTGCCAGCAGCACTGCAGGGTGGGGGGGGGAGACCCAGTACTTC. Looking up the rest from reference TRBV7-2 and TRBJ2-5 gives the full variable domain: GAGVSQSPSNKVTEKGKDVELRCDPISGHTALYWYRQSLGQGLEFLIYFQGNSAPDKSGLPSDRFSAERTGGSVSTLTIQRTQQEDSAVYLCASSTAGWGGETQYFGPGTRLLVL.

This clonotype was seen only once. The missing conserved phenylalanine or tryptophan at the end of this CDR3 makes a read error likely. The V call is TRBV9, the J call TRBJ2-1, with D perhaps TRBD1 or TRBD2 (7 bases each). The germline V and J ends were trimmed by 0 bases and 1 base, with 14 bases remaining between them. This CDR3 has 17 residues. The germline gives CDR1 SGDLS, CDR2 YYNGEE. The CDR3 bases are TGTGCCAGCAGCGTAGGGGGAGGGACAGCGTCCTACAATGAGCAGTTCATC. Encoded protein: CASSVGGGTASYNEQFI.

The chain uses TRBV6-1 and TRBJ2-2; possibly TRBD1 for D (6 bases). Germline loops: CDR1 MNHNS, CDR2 SASEGT. Trimming shortened V by 8 bases and J by 5 bases, and 18 bases separated the two germline ends. CDR3 length: 15 residues. The DNA of the CDR3 is TGTGCCAGCGTCCCACCGGGACAAAGAACCGGGGAGCTGTTTTTT. This translates into CASVPPGQRTGELFF.